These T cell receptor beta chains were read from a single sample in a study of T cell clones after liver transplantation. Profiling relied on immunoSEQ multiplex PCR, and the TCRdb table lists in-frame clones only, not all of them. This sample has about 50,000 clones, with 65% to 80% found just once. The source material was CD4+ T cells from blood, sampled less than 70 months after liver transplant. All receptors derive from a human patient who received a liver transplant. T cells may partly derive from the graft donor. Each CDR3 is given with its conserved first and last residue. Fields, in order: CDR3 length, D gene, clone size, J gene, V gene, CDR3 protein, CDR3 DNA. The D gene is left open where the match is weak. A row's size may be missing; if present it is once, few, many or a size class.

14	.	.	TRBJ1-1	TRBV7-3	CASSLSFGIAEAFF	TGTGCCAGCAGCTTAAGTTTCGGGATCGCTGAAGCTTTCTTT
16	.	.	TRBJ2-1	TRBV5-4	CASSLGGGVGVNEQFF	TGTGCCAGCAGCTTGGGGGGAGGCGTCGGGGTCAATGAGCAGTTCTTC
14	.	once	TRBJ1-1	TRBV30	CAWSILTGPREAFF	TGTGCCTGGAGTATCCTGACAGGACCCCGGGAAGCTTTCTTT
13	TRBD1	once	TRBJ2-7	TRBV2	CASIRQGAYEQYF	TGTGCCAGCATCAGACAGGGAGCCTACGAGCAGTACTTC
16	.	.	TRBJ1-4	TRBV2	CASSAGGSATNEKLFF	TGTGCCAGCAGTGCTGGGGGGAGTGCAACTAATGAAAAACTGTTTTTT
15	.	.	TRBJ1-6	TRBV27	CASSPDRALNSPLHF	TGTGCCAGCAGTCCAGACAGAGCCCTTAATTCACCCCTCCACTTT
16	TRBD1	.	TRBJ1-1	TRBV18	CASSPDRGWVNTEAFF	TGTGCCAGCTCACCCGACAGGGGGTGGGTGAACACTGAAGCTTTCTTT
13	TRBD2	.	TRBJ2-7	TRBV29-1	CSVDGSGGYEQYF	TGCAGCGTTGATGGCAGCGGGGGCTACGAGCAGTACTTC
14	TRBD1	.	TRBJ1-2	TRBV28	CASTLTPQGYGYTF	TGTGCCAGCACCCTTACCCCACAGGGGTATGGCTACACCTTC
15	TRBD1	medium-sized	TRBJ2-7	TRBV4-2	CASSPSRDRSYEQYF	TGTGCCAGCAGCCCCTCCCGGGACAGGTCCTACGAGCAGTACTTC
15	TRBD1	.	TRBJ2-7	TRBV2	CASGGLGQGAYEQYF	TGTGCCAGCGGTGGTTTAGGACAGGGTGCCTACGAGCAGTACTTC
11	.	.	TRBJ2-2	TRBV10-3	CAIGYTGELFF	TGTGCCATCGGATACACCGGGGAGCTGTTTTTT
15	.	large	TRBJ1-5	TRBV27	CASSFGGTNNQPQHF	TGTGCCAGCAGTTTCGGGGGGACTAACAATCAGCCCCAGCATTTT
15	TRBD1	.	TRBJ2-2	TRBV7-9	CASSPRGLGTGELFF	TGTGCCAGCAGCCCCAGGGGGCTCGGCACCGGGGAGCTGTTTTTT
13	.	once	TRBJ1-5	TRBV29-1	CSVGERGNQPQHF	TGCAGCGTTGGGGAGAGAGGCAATCAGCCCCAGCATTTT
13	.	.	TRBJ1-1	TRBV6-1	CASSREGSTEAFF	TGTGCCAGCAGTCGGGAGGGTTCCACTGAAGCTTTCTTT
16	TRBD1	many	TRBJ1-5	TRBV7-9	CASSTGTGDLNQPQHF	TGTGCCAGCAGCACTGGGACAGGGGACCTTAATCAGCCCCAGCATTTT
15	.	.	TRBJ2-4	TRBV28	CASIKGGRGKNIQYF	TGTGCCAGCATTAAGGGGGGGCGCGGGAAAAACATTCAGTACTTC
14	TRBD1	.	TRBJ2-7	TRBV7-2	CASQDREGSYEQYF	TGTGCCAGCCAGGACAGGGAAGGCTCCTACGAGCAGTACTTC
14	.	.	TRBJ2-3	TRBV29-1	CSVINRTSTDTQYF	TGCAGCGTGATAAACCGGACTAGCACAGATACGCAGTATTTT